This T cell receptor beta chain was retrieved from a study of T cells in Graves' hyperthyroidism and ophthalmopathy. There were TCR beta CDR3 regions amplified from RNA transcripts. Initially, a first-round RT-PCR of the TCR CDR3 employed the HTBI primer set. Each CDR3 protein is one row after TCRdb ran MiXCR on the multiplex PCR reads. The sample lists a few hundred thousand distinct CDR3 sequences; 14% were seen once. This clonotype was detected only a few times. Fresh 10 ml peripheral blood yielded PBMCs. The V gene's germline CDR1 is GTSNPN and CDR2 SVGIG (reference sequence). The CDR3 is 12 residues long. Trimming shortened V by 3 bases and J by 3 bases, and 6 bases separated the two germline ends.

This chain joins TRBV30 and TRBJ2-1; no clear D gene. This TCR came from a woman aged 40 to 50 with Graves' hyperthyroidism. Sequenced: blood. The CDR3 is CAWSQIYNEQFF. DNA of the CDR3: TGTGCCTGGAGCCAGATCTACAATGAGCAGTTCTTC.